This T cell receptor beta chain is drawn from a study of regulatory T cells in long-lasting Graves disease. On the study more broadly: Treatment with antithyroid drugs for over 5 years, together with positive TSH receptor antibodies, meant persistent Graves' disease. Study-wide results and limits: It was in persistent disease that TRBV28, TRBJ1-2 and TRBJ2-5 were favored.

This sample's time point: persistent/refractory GD, antithyroid drugs over 5 years with positive TRAb. Researchers made the TCR library from RNA that was extracted from PBMCs. HTBI primers from iRepertoire and Arm-PCR of CDR3 regions yielded the TCR beta libraries. One entry per CDR3 protein results from TCRdb running MiXCR on the multiplex PCR reads. This table holds 700,000 or so distinct CDR3 sequences, 25% to 35% found once. As concerns this clonotype: The antigen remains undetermined.

Trimming cost V 4 bases and J 4 bases, with 17 bases left between them. Germline loops: CDR1 LNHDA, CDR2 SQIVND (reference sequence). The CDR3 runs 16 residues. The chain has TRBV19 and TRBJ1-5, with a possible D match to TRBD1 (6 bases). The receptor was derived from a female donor with Graves disease. The source material was peripheral blood mononuclear cells (PBMCs), sampled when the disease was refractory, from a patient treated with antithyroid drugs. The DNA for the CDR3 is TGTGCCAGTAGTAGGCTACAGGGCTTCGGAAATCAGCCCCAGCATTTT. Translating it yields CASSRLQGFGNQPQHF.